Listed below are T cell receptor beta chains from one sample, sequenced in a study of blood T cell repertoires in COVID-19. Some clones are missing from TCRdb's copy, which holds only in-frame ones; the method was immunoSEQ multiplex PCR. The table records 250,000 to 400,000 clones, 85% of them present only once. The sequenced material came from PBMCs or T cells enriched from blood (not recorded which). Receptors originate from a woman aged 25 to 39 who had been exposed to COVID-19. Both conserved end residues are part of each CDR3.

v_call cdr3_aa
TRBV5-1 CASRQGGSEQFF
TRBV30 CAWSLTGTSLETQYF
TRBV18 CASSPGGGSPYYGYTF
TRBV10-2 CASRANRDSNQPQHF
TRBV4-2 CASSWEGNTGELFF
TRBV2 CASSRGETGVYEQYF
TRBV24-1 CATSDRGGSGANVLTF
TRBV29-1 CSVEGLAGTSTGELFF
TRBV30 CAWSGTPGQGRYEQYF
TRBV13 CASSISGHNEQFF
TRBV19 CASSATGTEKLFF
TRBV30 CAWWTGGIEGYTF
TRBV28 CATYRPRSSGNTIYF
TRBV6-5 CASSRQGAYGYTF
TRBV18 CASSPPSRAPGNTIYF
TRBV24-1 CATSASDRYNTEAFF
TRBV24-1 CATSDFERGETQYF
TRBV27 CASRSTGGYGYTF
TRBV20-1 CSASDKRSPFYEQYF
TRBV4-2 CASSPGIKETQYF
TRBV7-9 CASSSDSGERYGYTF
TRBV11-1 CASSLWGSGNEQFF
TRBV2 CASSEEQGRYGYTF
TRBV6-5 CASGHPPEQYF
TRBV7-6 CASSLYVQERSYEQYF
TRBV6-5 CASIGTAGGYGYTF